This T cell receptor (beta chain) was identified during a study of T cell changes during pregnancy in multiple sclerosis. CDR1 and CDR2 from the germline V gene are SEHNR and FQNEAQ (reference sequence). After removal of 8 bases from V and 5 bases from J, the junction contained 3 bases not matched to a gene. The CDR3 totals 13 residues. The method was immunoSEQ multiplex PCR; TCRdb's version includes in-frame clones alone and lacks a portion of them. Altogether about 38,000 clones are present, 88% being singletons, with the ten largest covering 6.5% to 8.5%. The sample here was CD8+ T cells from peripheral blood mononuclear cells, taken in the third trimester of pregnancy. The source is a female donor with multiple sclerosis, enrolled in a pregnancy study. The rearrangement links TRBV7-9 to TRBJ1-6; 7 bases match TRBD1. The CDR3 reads CASRDRDNSPLHF. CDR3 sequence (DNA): TGTGCCAGCCGGGACAGAGATAATTCACCCCTCCACTTT.